This note documents a single T cell receptor beta chain sequence. It is unclear where the CDR3 begins or ends on the DNA, so no DNA is shown, and the CDR3 is as TCRdb lists it. This entry is derived from a study of T cells in Graves' hyperthyroidism and ophthalmopathy. As for the study in general: Peripheral blood was obtained at initial diagnosis, preceding any treatment.

The CDR3 is made up of 15 amino acids, end residues included. Germline V gives CDR1 LGHDT, CDR2 YNNKEL (reference sequence). Hyperthyroidism of Graves' type that showed no ophthalmopathy progression within 18 months was stable. Diagnoses used clinical symptoms, serum thyroxine and TRAb, thyroid ultrasound and orbital computed tomography. The CDR3 regions of TCR beta were amplified from RNA transcripts. An initial round of RT-PCR targeting the TCR CDR3 relied on the HTBI primer set. TCRdb reanalysed the multiplex PCR reads using MiXCR and keeps one entry per CDR3 protein. The repertoire has about 570,000 distinct CDR3 sequences, around 15% of them found once; the top ten carry approximately 15%.

The chain has TRBV3-1 and TRBJ1-2; the tabulated D call, TRBD1, remains unverified against the DNA. The specimen sequenced was blood. The receptor was isolated from a woman aged 40-49 years with Graves' hyperthyroidism. The CDR3 here is CASSPKGTDFRGYTF.